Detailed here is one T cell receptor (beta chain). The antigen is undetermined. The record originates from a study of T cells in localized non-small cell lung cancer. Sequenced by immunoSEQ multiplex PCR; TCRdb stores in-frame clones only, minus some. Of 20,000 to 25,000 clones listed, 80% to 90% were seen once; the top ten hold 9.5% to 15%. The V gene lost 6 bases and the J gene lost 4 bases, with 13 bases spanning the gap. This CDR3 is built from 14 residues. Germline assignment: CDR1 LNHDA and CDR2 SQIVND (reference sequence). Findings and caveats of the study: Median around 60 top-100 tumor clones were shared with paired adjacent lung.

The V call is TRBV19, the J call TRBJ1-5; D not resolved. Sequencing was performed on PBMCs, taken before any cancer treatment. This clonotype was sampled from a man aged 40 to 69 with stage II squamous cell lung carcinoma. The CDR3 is CASSSPLWNQPQHF. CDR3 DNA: TGTGCCAGTAGCTCTCCACTTTGGAATCAGCCCCAGCATTTT. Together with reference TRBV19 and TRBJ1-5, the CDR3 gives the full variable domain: DGGITQSPKYLFRKEGQNVTLSCEQNLNHDAMYWYRQDPGQGLRLIYYSQIVNDFQKGDIAEGYSVSREKKESFPLTVTSAQKNPTAFYLCASSSPLWNQPQHFGDGTRLSIL.